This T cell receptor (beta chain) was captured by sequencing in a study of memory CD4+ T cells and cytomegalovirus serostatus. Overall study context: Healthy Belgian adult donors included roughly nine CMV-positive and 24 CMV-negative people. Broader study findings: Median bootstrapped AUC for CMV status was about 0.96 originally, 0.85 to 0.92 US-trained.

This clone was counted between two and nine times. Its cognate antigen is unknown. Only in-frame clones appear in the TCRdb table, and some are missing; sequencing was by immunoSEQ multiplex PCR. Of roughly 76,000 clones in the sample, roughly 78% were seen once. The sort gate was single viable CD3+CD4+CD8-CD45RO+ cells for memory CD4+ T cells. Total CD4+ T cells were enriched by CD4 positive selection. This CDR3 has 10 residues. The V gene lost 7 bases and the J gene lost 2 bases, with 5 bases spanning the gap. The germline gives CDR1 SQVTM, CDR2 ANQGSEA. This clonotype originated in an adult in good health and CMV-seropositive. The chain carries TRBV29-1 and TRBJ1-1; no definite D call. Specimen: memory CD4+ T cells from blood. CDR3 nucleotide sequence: TGCAGCGCCCTCAACACTGAAGCTTTCTTT. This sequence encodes CSALNTEAFF.